This T cell receptor (beta chain) comes out of a study of blood T cell repertoires in COVID-19. Clones were sequenced by immunoSEQ multiplex PCR, and TCRdb holds only the in-frame ones, with some missing. The sample yields about 210,000 clones, 84% seen once. Sequencing used peripheral blood. This receptor was identified in a woman between 45 and 60 years old with active or convalescent COVID-19.

CDR3 sequence: CASSPRTTNNEQFF. DNA of the CDR3: TGTGCCAGCAGCCCCCGGACTACTAACAATGAGCAGTTCTTC. The chain combines TRBV3-1 (or the pseudogene TRBV3-2) with TRBJ2-1; perhaps TRBD2 as D (6 bases). The V end lost 4 bases, the J end lost 5 bases, and 12 bases lay between the germline ends. Germline CDR1 is LGHDT and CDR2 is YNNKEL (reference sequence). The CDR3 has 14 amino acids.